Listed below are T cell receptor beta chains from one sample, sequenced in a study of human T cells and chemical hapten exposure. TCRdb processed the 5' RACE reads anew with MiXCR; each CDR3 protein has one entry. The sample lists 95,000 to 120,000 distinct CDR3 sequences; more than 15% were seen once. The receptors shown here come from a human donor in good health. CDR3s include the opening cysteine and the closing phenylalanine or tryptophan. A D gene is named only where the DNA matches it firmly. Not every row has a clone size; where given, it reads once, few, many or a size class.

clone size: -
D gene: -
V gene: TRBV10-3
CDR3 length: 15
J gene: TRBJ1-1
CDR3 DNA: TGTGCCATTTCGGAGGGGCCAAATAGGAACACTGAAGCTTTCTTT
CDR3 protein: CAISEGPNRNTEAFF

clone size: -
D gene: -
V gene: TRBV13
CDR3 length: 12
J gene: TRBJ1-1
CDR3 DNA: TGTGCCAGCAGAGGCCTGAACACTGAAGCTTTCTTT
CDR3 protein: CASRGLNTEAFF

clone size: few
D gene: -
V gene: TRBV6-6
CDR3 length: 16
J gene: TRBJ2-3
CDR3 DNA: TGTGCCAGCAGTTACTCCCCTGACAGTGCTACAGATACGCAGTATTTT
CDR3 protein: CASSYSPDSATDTQYF

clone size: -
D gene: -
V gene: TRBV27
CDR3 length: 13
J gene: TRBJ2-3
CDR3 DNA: TGTGCCAGCAGCGGGAGTGTCGCAGATACGCAGTATTTT
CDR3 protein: CASSGSVADTQYF

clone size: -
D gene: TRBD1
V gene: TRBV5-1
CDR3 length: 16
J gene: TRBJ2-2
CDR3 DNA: TGCGCCAGCAGCTTGGTGGACAGGGGGTTGACCGGGGAGCTGTTTTTT
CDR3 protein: CASSLVDRGLTGELFF

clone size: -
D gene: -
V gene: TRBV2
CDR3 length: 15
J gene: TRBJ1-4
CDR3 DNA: TGTGCCAGCAGGGCTGACTCCTTAGGCTATGAAAAACTGTTTTTT
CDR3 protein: CASRADSLGYEKLFF

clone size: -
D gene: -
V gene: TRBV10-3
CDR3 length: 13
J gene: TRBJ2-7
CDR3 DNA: TGTGCCATCAGCGACCAGAGGGGCAACGAGCAGTACTTC
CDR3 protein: CAISDQRGNEQYF

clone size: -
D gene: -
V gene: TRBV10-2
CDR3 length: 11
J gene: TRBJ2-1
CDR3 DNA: TGCGCCAGCGAAAGGGGAAATGAGCAGTTCTTC
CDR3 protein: CASERGNEQFF

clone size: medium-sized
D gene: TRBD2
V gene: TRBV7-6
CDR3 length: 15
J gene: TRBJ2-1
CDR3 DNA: TGTGCCAGCAGCGTTATGAGCGGGGCCGGCCGGGAGCAGTTCTTC
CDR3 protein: CASSVMSGAGREQFF

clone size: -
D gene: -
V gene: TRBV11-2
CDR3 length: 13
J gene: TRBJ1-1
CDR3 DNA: TGTGCCAGCAGCTCCGGGGGAGGCCCTGAAGCTTTCTTT
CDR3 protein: CASSSGGGPEAFF

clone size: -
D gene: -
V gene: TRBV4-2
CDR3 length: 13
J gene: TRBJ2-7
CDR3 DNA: TGTGCCAGCAGCCAAGAGCCTCCCTACGAGCAGTACTTC
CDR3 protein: CASSQEPPYEQYF

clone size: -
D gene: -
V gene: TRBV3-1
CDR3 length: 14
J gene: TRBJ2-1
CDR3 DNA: TGTGCCAGCAGCCAAGCGGTTTTGCTAGAGAGGCAGTTCTTC
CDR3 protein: CASSQAVLLERQFF

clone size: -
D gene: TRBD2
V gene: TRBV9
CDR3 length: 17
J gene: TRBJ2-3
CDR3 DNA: TGTGCCAGCAGCGTTGGACTAGCGGGAGGGCCGACAGATACGCAGTATTTT
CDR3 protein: CASSVGLAGGPTDTQYF

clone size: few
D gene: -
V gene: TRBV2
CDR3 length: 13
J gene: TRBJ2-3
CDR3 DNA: TGTGCCTCCAGGGCGGATAGCACAGATACGCAGTATTTT
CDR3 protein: CASRADSTDTQYF

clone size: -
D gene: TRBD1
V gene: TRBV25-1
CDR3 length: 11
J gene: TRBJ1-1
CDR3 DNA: TGTGCCAGCAGATACGGGACAGGAGCTTTCTTT
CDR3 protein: CASRYGTGAFF

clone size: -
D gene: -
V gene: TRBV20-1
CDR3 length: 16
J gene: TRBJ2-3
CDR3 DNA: TGCAGTGCTAGAGATAGGATGTCGCGGACAACCGATACGCAGTATTTT
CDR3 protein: CSARDRMSRTTDTQYF

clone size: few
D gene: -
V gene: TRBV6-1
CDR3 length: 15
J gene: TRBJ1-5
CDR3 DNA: TGTGCCAGCAGGGAGGGACCCTATAGCAATCAGCCCCAGCATTTT
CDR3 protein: CASREGPYSNQPQHF

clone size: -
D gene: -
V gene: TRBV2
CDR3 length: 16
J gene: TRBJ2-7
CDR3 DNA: TGTGCCAGCAGTGAAGCGCTTCTTAGACAGGCGTACGAGCAGTACTTC
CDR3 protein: CASSEALLRQAYEQYF

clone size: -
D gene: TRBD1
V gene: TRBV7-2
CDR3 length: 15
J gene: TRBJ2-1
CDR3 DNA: TGTGCCAGCAGCGACCGGACAGGGGCGGTTAATGAGCAGTTCTTC
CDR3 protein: CASSDRTGAVNEQFF

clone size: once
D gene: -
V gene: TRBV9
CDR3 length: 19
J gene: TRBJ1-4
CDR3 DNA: TGTGCCAGCAGCCCACGGGTAGGCCCACGTGCGTCAGGGAGAGGAAAACTGTTTTTT
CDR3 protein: CASSPRVGPRASGRGKLFF